What follows are 16 T cell receptor beta chains derived from one specimen sequenced in a study of T cells in Graves' hyperthyroidism and ophthalmopathy. RNA transcripts were the template for amplifying TCR beta CDR3 regions. A set of HTBI primers served as the primers for a first-round RT-PCR of the TCR CDR3. TCRdb re-called the multiplex PCR reads with MiXCR, one entry per CDR3 protein. Seen here are about 640,000 distinct CDR3 sequences, less than 25% observed once, and the top ten hold about 34%. Material: blood. The receptors originated from a man under 40 with Graves' ophthalmopathy.

This clonotype appeared a few times. The genes are TRBV29-1 and TRBJ1-2; TRBD1 agrees at 7 bases. The CDR3 runs 16 residues. V trimming: 3 bases; J trimming: 2 bases; junction bases outside the gene matches: 12. Germline V gene data show CDR1 as SQVTM and CDR2 as ANQGSEA. Here the CDR3 reads CSVDSVNAGQNYGYTF. The CDR3 bases are TGCAGCGTTGATTCGGTAAATGCGGGACAGAACTATGGCTACACCTTC.

The J gene is TRBJ1-5, the V gene TRBV28; D is unclear. V lost 7 bases and J 3 bases, leaving 19 bases between the germline ends. CDR1 is MDHEN, CDR2 SYDVKM, per germline. The CDR3 is made up of 16 amino acids. CDR3 DNA sequence: TGTGCCAGCACCCCTAGCCCACCGCCGGTCAATCAGCCCCAGCATTTT. This sequence encodes CASTPSPPPVNQPQHF.

The rearrangement uses TRBV11-2 and TRBJ2-7; D may correspond to TRBD1 or TRBD2 (5 bases each). Germline V gene sequence: CDR1 SGHAT, CDR2 FQNNGV. V lost 7 bases and J 4 bases, leaving 17 bases between the germline ends. The CDR3 is 14 amino acids. The chain's CDR3 is CASNWGSGPYEQYV. The CDR3, as DNA: TGTGCCAGCAATTGGGGGAGCGGACCATACGAGCAGTACGTC.

On this clonotype itself: A much larger clone differs from this one at a single base, so this may be a read error. The genes are TRBV5-1 and TRBJ1-1; the D is unclear. V was clipped by 5 bases and J by 10 bases, with 21 bases between them. This CDR3 spans 14 amino acids. CDR1 SGHRS and CDR2 YFSETQ come from the germline V gene. CDR3 sequence: CASRTDGSPSGAFF. In DNA form, the CDR3 reads TGCGCCAGCAGAACAGACGGGTCACCTTCCGGAGCTTTCTTT. The whole variable domain, filled in from reference TRBV5-1 and TRBJ1-1, reads KAGVTQTPRYLIKTRGQQVTLSCSPISGHRSVSWYQQTPGQGLQFLFEYFSETQRNKGNFPGRFSGRQFSNSRSEMNVSTLELGDSALYLCASRTDGSPSGAFFGQGTRLTVV.

The rearrangement uses TRBV15 and TRBJ2-3, with TRBD2 matching over 9 bases. Looked up from germline, CDR1 is LNHNV and CDR2 is YYDKDF (reference sequence). The trim removed 3 bases at V and 2 bases at J, leaving 15 bases unmatched. This CDR3 contains 19 residues. CDR3 nucleotides: TGTGCCACCAGCAGGGGGGGGCTAGCGGGACGCGGGGTCACAGATACGCAGTATTTT. Encoded protein: CATSRGGLAGRGVTDTQYF.

This clonotype showed up many times. The gene calls are TRBV5-1 and TRBJ1-1, with D possibly TRBD1 on 6 matching bases. V was pared by 3 bases and J by 4 bases, with 13 bases between. CDR3 size: 14 residues. The germline CDR1 and CDR2 sequences are SGHRS and YFSETQ. The CDR3 spells CASSSQGRSTEAFF. The CDR3 DNA reads TGCGCCAGCAGCTCACAGGGAAGGAGCACTGAAGCTTTCTTT.

A few counts support this clonotype. The chain couples TRBV11-2 to TRBJ2-1, with D possibly being TRBD1 (6 bases). This CDR3 has 17 amino acids. V shed 4 bases and J shed 1 base, with 17 bases lying between them. CDR1 and CDR2 from the germline V gene are SGHAT and FQNNGV. The CDR3 region is CASSSFGQKGSYNEQFF. In DNA form, the CDR3 reads TGTGCCAGCAGCTCCTTCGGACAGAAGGGGTCCTACAATGAGCAGTTCTTC.

This clonotype was seen more than once but under ten times. The chain recombines TRBV4-1 with TRBJ2-7; 10 nucleotides match TRBD2. The germline CDR1 and CDR2 sequences are MGHRA and YSYEKL. V lost 2 bases, J lost 5 bases, and 6 bases stayed unmatched. The CDR3 is 15 residues long. CDR3 residues: CASSQRAGGPNEQYF. CDR3 bases: TGCGCCAGCAGCCAACGAGCGGGAGGGCCTAACGAGCAGTACTTC.

CDR3: CASSLRGQGARTGELFF. CDR3 nucleotide sequence: TGTGCCAGCAGCCTTAGGGGACAGGGGGCGAGAACCGGGGAGCTGTTTTTT. The chain combines TRBV7-3 with TRBJ2-2; TRBD1 agrees at 12 bases. With 5 bases clipped from V and 5 bases from J, the junction kept 9 bases outside the gene matches. Germline assignment: CDR1 SGHTA and CDR2 FQGTGA. The CDR3 extends over 17 amino acids. The full variable domain, its missing parts supplied by reference TRBV7-3 and TRBJ2-2, is GAGVSQTPSNKVTEKGKYVELRCDPISGHTALYWYRQSLGQGPEFLIYFQGTGAADDSGLPNDRFFAVRPEGSVSTLKIQRTERGDSAVYLCASSLRGQGARTGELFFGEGSRLTVL.

This chain links TRBV12-3 or TRBV12-4 with TRBJ1-3; no reliable D call. Between the trimmed V and J ends, which lost 3 bases and 0 bases, there was a span of 9 bases. The CDR3 sequence is 15 residues long. This chain's CDR3 is CASSLRTSSGNTIYF. DNA for the CDR3: TGTGCCAGCAGTTTGCGGACCTCCTCTGGAAACACCATATATTTT.

The gene calls are TRBV5-5 and TRBJ1-5, with 7 bases fitting TRBD1. After removal of 3 bases from V and 1 base from J, the junction contained 4 bases not matched to a gene. Germline CDR1 is SGHKS and CDR2 is YYEKEE (reference sequence). The CDR3 length is 15 residues. CDR3 region: CASSWGQQSNQPQHF. The DNA of the CDR3 is TGTGCCAGCAGCTGGGGACAGCAAAGCAATCAGCCCCAGCATTTT. Based on the CDR3 plus reference TRBV5-5 and TRBJ1-5, the full variable domain is DAGVTQSPTHLIKTRGQQVTLRCSPISGHKSVSWYQQVLGQGPQFIFQYYEKEERGRGNFPDRFSARQFPNYSSELNVNALLLGDSALYLCASSWGQQSNQPQHFGDGTRLSIL.

The rearrangement joins TRBV6-2 or TRBV6-3 to TRBJ2-1, with D perhaps TRBD2 (7 bases). Germline CDR1 MNHEY, CDR2 SVGEGT. V lost 2 bases, J lost 9 bases, and 14 bases lay in between. The CDR3 length is 14 residues. CDR3 bases: TGTGCCAGCAGTTACCCGAAGGGGGGGGGTGAGCAGTTCTTC. Its translation: CASSYPKGGGEQFF.

This clonotype was picked up many times. The chain is built from TRBV27 and TRBJ1-1, with D possibly matching TRBD1 (6 bases). CDR1 and CDR2 from the germline V gene are MNHEY and SMNVEV (reference sequence). The CDR3 totals 16 residues. V lost 3 bases, J lost 4 bases, and 18 bases lay in between. CDR3 DNA sequence: TGTGCCAGCAGTTTTAGCACGGACAGCATCACCACTGAAGCTTTCTTT. Amino acids: CASSFSTDSITTEAFF.

The CDR3 bases are TGTGCCAGCTCACCCTCGGGATCCGCTATACAAGAGACCCAGTACTTC. It specifies CASSPSGSAIQETQYF. The rearrangement links TRBV18 to TRBJ2-5; D perhaps matches TRBD2 (5 bases). The germline gives CDR1 KGHSH, CDR2 LQKENI. Trimming removed 3 bases from V and 2 bases from J, with 16 bases in between. The CDR3 totals 16 residues.

This clonotype was picked up a small number of times. V and J are TRBV20-1 and TRBJ2-5, with TRBD2 identical over 9 bases. Germline CDR1 and CDR2: DFQATT and SNEGSKA (reference sequence). The CDR3 runs 13 residues. V lost 2 bases, J lost 2 bases, and 0 bases stayed unmatched. The CDR3 DNA follows: TGCAGTGCTAGACTAGCGGGACAAGAGACCCAGTACTTC. Translating gives CSARLAGQETQYF.

This clonotype appeared many times. The genes are TRBV6-2 or TRBV6-3 and TRBJ1-1; D gene unclear. The CDR3 sequence is 13 residues long. Trimming removed 0 bases from V and 6 bases from J, with 8 bases in between. The germline V gene has CDR1 MNHEY and CDR2 SVGEGT. CDR3 region: CASSYSQSPEAFF. In DNA form, the CDR3 reads TGTGCCAGCAGTTACTCGCAATCCCCTGAAGCTTTCTTT.